These 11 T cell receptor beta chains share one sample of origin, sequenced in a study of T cell changes during pregnancy in multiple sclerosis. TCRdb's table, derived via immunoSEQ multiplex PCR, lists solely in-frame clones and lacks some. Seen here are roughly 100,000 clones, roughly nine tenths observed once, and the top ten hold approximately 1.5%. The sample here was peripheral blood, taken before pregnancy. These receptor sequences come from a female donor with multiple sclerosis, enrolled in a pregnancy study.

This clone was seen a handful of times. The chain carries TRBV15 and TRBJ2-2, with D possibly being TRBD1 (5 bases). Germline lookup yields CDR1 LNHNV and CDR2 YYDKDF (reference sequence). Deletions cut 0 bases from V and 7 bases from J, with 12 bases between. CDR3 length equals 15 residues. CDR3 residues: CATSRDREVGGELFF. The CDR3 bases are TGTGCCACCAGCAGAGACAGGGAAGTCGGCGGGGAGCTGTTTTTT.

The CDR3 protein is CASSRPGEEKLFF. For the CDR3, the DNA is TGCGCCAGCAGCAGACCAGGGGAGGAAAAACTGTTTTTT. The V and J genes are TRBV4-1 and TRBJ1-4; perhaps TRBD1 as D (6 bases). The CDR3 consists of 13 residues. Germline values: CDR1 MGHRA, CDR2 YSYEKL. V lost 5 bases, J lost 8 bases, and 12 bases lay in between.

The chain carries TRBV6-1 and TRBJ2-1, with TRBD2 matching 9 bases. CDR3 length equals 13 residues. CDR1 and CDR2 from the germline V gene are MNHNS and SASEGT. Germline trimming cut 10 bases from V and 9 bases from J; bases unmatched to any gene: 10. The CDR3 loop is CATSAGGLSEQFF. The CDR3 DNA sequence: TGTGCCACCTCAGCGGGAGGCCTCAGTGAGCAGTTCTTC.

J is TRBJ2-2 and V is TRBV9; TRBD1 aligns across 8 bases. The ends lost 4 bases at V and 5 bases at J; junction bases unmatched: 7. CDR1 SGDLS and CDR2 YYNGEE come from the germline V gene. The CDR3 is 15 amino acids. This CDR3 is CASSTGQGRTGELFF. CDR3 in DNA: TGTGCCAGCAGCACCGGACAGGGTAGGACCGGGGAGCTGTTTTTT.

The gene calls are TRBV30 and TRBJ1-6, with 9 bases aligning to TRBD1. After removal of 3 bases from V and 6 bases from J, the junction contained 0 bases not matched to a gene. Germline V gene sequence: CDR1 GTSNPN, CDR2 SVGIG (reference sequence). The CDR3 has 13 amino acids. The CDR3 spells CAWRDRGNSPLHF. The CDR3 nucleotides are TGTGCCTGGAGGGACAGGGGTAATTCACCCCTCCACTTT.

A single count supports this clone. This chain links TRBV5-1 with TRBJ2-3; D is unclear. Trimming stripped 4 bases from V and 5 bases from J, with 8 bases between. CDR3 length: 12 amino acids. The V gene's germline CDR1 is SGHRS and CDR2 YFSETQ. DNA for the CDR3: TGCGCCAGCAGCCCCAGTGGAGATACGCAGTATTTT. Its translation: CASSPSGDTQYF.

The rearrangement joins TRBV19 to TRBJ1-6; no firm D call. Trimming took off 6 bases at V and 0 bases at J, with 12 bases between the two ends. This CDR3 has 16 residues. Germline V gene sequence: CDR1 LNHDA, CDR2 SQIVND (reference sequence). This CDR3 reads CASREYESSYNSPLHF. The CDR3 bases are TGTGCCAGTAGAGAATACGAGAGCTCCTATAATTCACCCCTCCACTTT.

The CDR3 protein is CASSGRLAGADTQYF. The CDR3, as DNA: TGTGCCAGCAGCGGAAGACTAGCGGGGGCAGATACGCAGTATTTT. V usage is TRBV7-2 and J usage is TRBJ2-3, with 12 bases identical to TRBD2. This CDR3 contains 15 residues. The J segment lost 4 bases and the V segment lost 5 bases, leaving 4 bases of the junction unmatched. Germline V gene data show CDR1 as SGHTA and CDR2 as FQGNSA.

The count of this clone is one. This chain links TRBV7-9 with TRBJ2-1, with a tentative D call TRBD1 (6 bases). The CDR3 runs 16 residues. Germline CDR1 is SEHNR and CDR2 is FQNEAQ (reference sequence). The V gene lost 4 bases and the J gene lost 0 bases, with 13 bases spanning the gap. The CDR3 sequence is CASSYRTGNSYNEQFF. Written as DNA, the CDR3 is TGTGCCAGCAGCTACAGAACAGGGAACTCCTACAATGAGCAGTTCTTC.

The V gene is TRBV29-1, the J gene TRBJ1-4; a possible D gene is TRBD1 (6 bases). Germline loops: CDR1 SQVTM, CDR2 ANQGSEA. V dropped 6 bases and J dropped 0 bases, with 11 bases sitting between them. The CDR3 has 14 residues. The DNA for the CDR3 is TGCAGCGTAACAGGGACCTCAACTAATGAAAAACTGTTTTTT. This encodes CSVTGTSTNEKLFF.

The chain combines TRBV19 with TRBJ1-5; 7 nucleotides agree with TRBD1. Germline V gene sequence: CDR1 LNHDA, CDR2 SQIVND (reference sequence). This CDR3 contains 16 residues. V trimming: 3 bases; J trimming: 2 bases; junction bases outside the gene matches: 7. The CDR3 loop reads CASSMIDRAGNQPQHF. CDR3 nucleotides: TGTGCCAGTAGTATGATTGACAGGGCGGGCAATCAGCCCCAGCATTTT.